This passage covers 17 T cell receptor beta chains from one sample sequenced in a study of blood T cell repertoires in COVID-19. Here immunoSEQ multiplex PCR was the method, and the copy in TCRdb shows in-frame clones only, minus some. The sample carries 250,000 to 350,000 clones, roughly 91% recorded once. The sequencing sample was made of PBMCs or T cells enriched from blood (not recorded which). Every receptor here comes from a woman between 50 and 59 years old who had been exposed to COVID-19.

J is TRBJ1-5 and V is TRBV6-1, with 7 bases lining up with TRBD1. Germline V gives CDR1 MNHNS, CDR2 SASEGT. V lost 4 bases and J lost 0; bases outside the gene matches: 12. CDR3 length: 18 residues. The CDR3 bases are TGTGCCAGCAGTGCGCCGGCCGGGACAGCCTATAGCAATCAGCCCCAGCATTTT. Protein sequence: CASSAPAGTAYSNQPQHF.

This chain joins TRBV28 and TRBJ1-1, with D possibly being TRBD1 (5 bases). The CDR3 is 16 amino acids. CDR1 is MDHEN and CDR2 is SYDVKM in the germline V gene. V was shortened by 3 bases and J by 1 base, with 15 bases between the two germline ends. In nucleotides, the CDR3 is TGTGCCAGCAGTTTGACATGGGGGGGAACGAACACTGAAGCTTTCTTT. Encoded protein: CASSLTWGGTNTEAFF. The complete variable domain, with remaining parts taken from reference TRBV28 and TRBJ1-1, reads DVKVTQSSRYLVKRTGEKVFLECVQDMDHENMFWYRQDPGLGLRLIYFSYDVKMKEKGDIPEGYSVSREKKERFSLILESASTNQTSMYLCASSLTWGGTNTEAFFGQGTRLTVV.

This rearrangement joins TRBV2 to TRBJ2-7; D unresolved. This CDR3 comprises 13 residues. Trimming took 2 bases from V and 1 from J, leaving 6 bases between them. Per the germline V gene, CDR1 is SNHLY and CDR2 is FYNNEI. Here the CDR3 reads CASSESSSYEQYF. CDR3 sequence (DNA): TGTGCCAGCAGTGAATCTAGTTCCTACGAGCAGTACTTC.

The rearrangement uses TRBV27 and TRBJ1-2; D call uncertain. This CDR3 is built from 13 residues. Between the trimmed V and J ends, which lost 10 bases and 2 bases, there was a span of 14 bases. Germline V gene data show CDR1 as MNHEY and CDR2 as SMNVEV (reference sequence). CDR3 in amino acids: CATAPGINYGYTF. The CDR3 nucleotides read TGTGCCACCGCACCGGGGATAAACTATGGCTACACCTTC.

The chain carries TRBV5-8 and TRBJ2-7; weak D call: TRBD2 (6 bases). This CDR3 contains 16 residues. Germline assignment: CDR1 SGHTS and CDR2 YDEGEE. Trimming left V 3 bases short and J 4 bases short, with 20 bases between. The DNA of the CDR3 is TGTGCCAGCAGCTGGAGGGGCGACAGTTTACCATACGAGCAGTACTTC. Translating gives CASSWRGDSLPYEQYF.

As DNA, the CDR3 is TGTGCCAGCAGTTTTAGCGGGGGCCCGGGCGCACCCCAGTACTTC. Its protein is CASSFSGGPGAPQYF. The rearrangement links TRBV5-4 to TRBJ2-5; 9 bases match TRBD2. V trimming: 5 bases; J trimming: 9 bases; junction bases outside the gene matches: 14. Germline-derived CDR1 and CDR2 are SGHNT and YYREEE (reference sequence). The CDR3 has 15 residues.

Written as DNA, the CDR3 is TGTGCCAGCAGTGAACAGGGGGTTTGGGACTATGGCTACACCTTC. As protein: CASSEQGVWDYGYTF. The genes are TRBV2 and TRBJ1-2; 7 nucleotides agree with TRBD1. Germline V CDR1 and CDR2: SNHLY, FYNNEI. After removal of 2 bases from V and 3 bases from J, the junction contained 6 bases not matched to a gene. The length of the CDR3 is 15 residues. Drawing the rest from reference TRBV2 and TRBJ1-2, the complete variable domain is EPEVTQTPSHQVTQMGQEVILRCVPISNHLYFYWYRQILGQKVEFLVSFYNNEISEKSEIFDDQFSVERPDGSNFTLKIRSTKLEDSAMYFCASSEQGVWDYGYTFGSGTRLTVV.

V usage is TRBV28 and J usage is TRBJ1-1, with TRBD1 matching over 9 bases. V lost 6 bases to trimming and J lost 1 base; unmatched junction nucleotides: 6. The CDR3 is 15 amino acids. Germline V gene data show CDR1 as MDHEN and CDR2 as SYDVKM. The chain's CDR3 is CASSGQGQGNTEAFF. The CDR3 DNA reads as TGTGCCAGCAGCGGCCAGGGACAGGGGAACACTGAAGCTTTCTTT.

The chain links TRBV21-1 to TRBJ1-1. TRBV21-1 counts as a pseudogene. The CDR3 sequence is 15 residues long. CDR3 coding DNA: TGTGCCAGCAGCCCCCCGGGGGAGATGAACACTGAAGCTTTCTTT. Translated: CASSPPGEMNTEAFF.

The chain links TRBV6-5 to TRBJ1-3; a weak D match, TRBD1 (5 bases). This CDR3 is built from 15 residues. Trimming took 0 bases from V and 9 from J, leaving 15 bases between them. Germline V gene lookup returns CDR1 MNHEY and CDR2 SVGAGI. DNA of the CDR3: TGTGCCAGCAGTTACTCCGTCGGGGGGGGTTCCACCATATATTTT. It specifies CASSYSVGGGSTIYF.

This clone turned up a few times. J is TRBJ2-7 and V is TRBV19, with a possible D match to TRBD1 (5 bases). V was pared by 10 bases and J by 0 bases, with 10 bases between. Germline V gene lookup returns CDR1 LNHDA and CDR2 SQIVND (reference sequence). The CDR3 has 12 amino acids. The CDR3 DNA reads as TGTGCCACCTCAGGGTACTCCTACGAGCAGTACTTC. Protein: CATSGYSYEQYF.

This clone was observed a handful of times. J is TRBJ1-4 and V is TRBV6-1, with D maybe TRBD1 (5 bases). The CDR3 is 14 amino acids. Germline CDR1 is MNHNS and CDR2 is SASEGT. The V end lost 2 bases, the J end lost 7 bases, and 11 bases lay between the germline ends. The CDR3 sequence is CASSEPRQREKLFF. The CDR3 DNA reads TGTGCCAGCAGTGAACCAAGACAGCGTGAAAAACTGTTTTTT.

The V call is TRBV18, the J call TRBJ1-4; 9 bases are shared with TRBD1. Germline assignment: CDR1 KGHSH and CDR2 LQKENI. This CDR3 is 15 amino acids long. Trimming cost V 3 bases and J 10 bases; bases outside gene matches: 9. CDR3 protein: CASSPTGGDIGKLFF. The CDR3 region has the DNA TGTGCCAGCTCACCCACAGGGGGCGATATCGGAAAACTGTTTTTT.

The chain recombines TRBV15 with TRBJ1-2; no clear D. Germline lookup yields CDR1 LNHNV and CDR2 YYDKDF (reference sequence). The CDR3 contains 14 residues. Trimming pared 3 bases from V and 7 bases from J, leaving 15 bases between. In DNA form, the CDR3 reads TGTGCCACCAGCAGGATACTGAGGGTTCGTGGCTACACCTTC. It is translated as CATSRILRVRGYTF.

The J gene is TRBJ2-1, the V gene TRBV28; TRBD2 matches at 7 bases. Germline values: CDR1 MDHEN, CDR2 SYDVKM. This CDR3 has 16 residues. The V gene end was trimmed by 8 bases and the J gene end by 3 bases; junction bases not matched to a gene: 13. The CDR3 here is CASLQRGGLGYNEQFF. In nucleotides, the CDR3 is TGTGCCAGCCTCCAGCGGGGAGGACTTGGCTACAATGAGCAGTTCTTC.

The CDR3 spells CASSLSSGVETQYF. The CDR3 DNA is TGTGCCAGCAGCTTGAGTAGCGGGGTAGAGACCCAGTACTTC. V and J are TRBV5-4 and TRBJ2-5; TRBD2 aligns across 8 bases. Germline V gene lookup returns CDR1 SGHNT and CDR2 YYREEE (reference sequence). J was trimmed by 4 bases and V by 1 base; bases with no gene match: 3. This CDR3 spans 14 amino acids.

The V gene is TRBV5-1, the J gene TRBJ1-1, with D tentatively TRBD1 (5 bases). Trimming removed 2 bases at V and 0 bases at J, with 23 bases between. The CDR3 has 19 amino acids. CDR1 and CDR2 (germline): SGHRS, YFSETQ. The DNA for the CDR3 is TGCGCCAGCAGCTTCCCCCGTAGGGCAGGGAAAGGAATGAACACTGAAGCTTTCTTT. Translating it yields CASSFPRRAGKGMNTEAFF.